This is a list of T cell receptor beta chains from one sample in a study of control samples from healthy donors and cancer patients. Assay: immunoSEQ multiplex PCR; the TCRdb copy retains only in-frame clones and omits some. This sample has tens of thousands of clones, with about 87% found just once. Sequenced sample: PBMCs. These receptors all stem from a woman aged 55-70 years with lung cancer. Both conserved end residues are part of each CDR3. A D gene is named only where the DNA matches it firmly. Rows may omit the clone size; those that give it use once, few, many or a size class.

15,TRBJ2-1,NA,NA,TRBV4-2,TGTGCCAGCAGCCAAGAGACTAGTGATGCCGGTGAGCAGTTCTTC,CASSQETSDAGEQFF
13,TRBJ2-2,NA,NA,TRBV5-6,TGTGCCAGCAGCTTGGCTGATACCGGGGAGCTGTTTTTT,CASSLADTGELFF
14,TRBJ2-2,NA,TRBD2,TRBV9,TGTGCCAGCAGCGCCCCCACTAGCGCTGGGGAGCTGTTTTTT,CASSAPTSAGELFF
11,TRBJ1-2,NA,NA,TRBV28,TGTGCCAGCAGTTCACCGGATGGCTACACCTTC,CASSSPDGYTF
14,TRBJ2-3,once,NA,TRBV7-3,TGTGCCAGCAGCTTAGTAGGTCCCGGAGATACGCAGTATTTT,CASSLVGPGDTQYF
14,TRBJ1-2,NA,NA,TRBV7-9,TGTGCCAGCAGCTTAGACATCAGATACTATGGCTACACCTTC,CASSLDIRYYGYTF
15,TRBJ1-1,NA,TRBD1,TRBV19,TGTGCCAGTAGTCAGTTTCAGGGGGCGAACACTGAAGCTTTCTTT,CASSQFQGANTEAFF
18,TRBJ2-5,NA,TRBD2,TRBV7-2,TGTGCCAGCAGCTCCATAGCCCCGGCGGGAGGGCCTCGAGAGACCCAGTACTTC,CASSSIAPAGGPRETQYF
16,TRBJ2-5,once,NA,TRBV5-1,TGCGCCAGCAGCTTGACAAACCCAGGGATTGGGGAGACCCAGTACTTC,CASSLTNPGIGETQYF
15,TRBJ2-2,few,TRBD2,TRBV10-3,TGTGCCATCCGGGGGACTAGCGGGAGTTCCGGGGAGCTGTTTTTT,CAIRGTSGSSGELFF
13,TRBJ2-7,NA,NA,TRBV30,TGTGCCTGGAGTGGAGGGTCGATCTACGAGCAGTACTTC,CAWSGGSIYEQYF
11,TRBJ2-5,NA,NA,TRBV3-1/TRBV3-2,TGTGCCAGCAGCCGCGAGGAGACCCAGTACTTC,CASSREETQYF
14,TRBJ2-1,NA,TRBD2,TRBV3-1/TRBV3-2,TGTGCCAGCAGCCCGGGACTAGAGTCCAATGAGCAGTTCTTC,CASSPGLESNEQFF
16,TRBJ1-3,NA,NA,TRBV4-1,TGCGCCAGCAGCCAAGGCGCCAGAAATAGTGGAAACACCATATATTTT,CASSQGARNSGNTIYF
17,TRBJ1-2,NA,TRBD1,TRBV3-1/TRBV3-2,TGTGCCGGCAGCCAAGATGCGGACAGGGGTCGGAGGGATGGCTACACCTTC,CAGSQDADRGRRDGYTF
13,TRBJ1-5,NA,NA,TRBV28,TGTGCCAGCAAGGGACAAAGCAATCAGCCCCAGCATTTT,CASKGQSNQPQHF
15,TRBJ1-2,NA,NA,TRBV7-3,TGTGCCAGCAGCTTAAACCTCTGGTTGGGGAATGGCTACACCTTC,CASSLNLWLGNGYTF
12,TRBJ2-3,NA,NA,TRBV29-1,TGCAGCGTAGGGGTTAGCACAGATACGCAGTATTTT,CSVGVSTDTQYF
13,TRBJ2-1,NA,NA,TRBV19,TGTGCCAGTAGTATAGCAGATTGGAATGAGCAGTTCTTC,CASSIADWNEQFF
17,TRBJ2-7,once,TRBD2,TRBV4-1,TGCGCCAGCAGCCAGGCCCATACTAGCGGGACTGAGTACGAGCAGTACTTC,CASSQAHTSGTEYEQYF
15,TRBJ1-6,NA,NA,TRBV6-5,TGTGCCAGCAGTTACAGTTCGGCGAATAATTCACCCCTCCACTTT,CASSYSSANNSPLHF
14,TRBJ1-4,NA,NA,TRBV5-6,TGTGCCAGCAGCTTGGCGACTGGTAATGAAAAACTGTTTTTT,CASSLATGNEKLFF
16,TRBJ2-3,once,TRBD2,TRBV10-1,TGCGCCAGCAGTGAGTTAGGAGCGGGAGGGACAGATACGCAGTATTTT,CASSELGAGGTDTQYF
13,TRBJ2-7,NA,NA,TRBV24-1,TGTGCCACCAGTGATAGCCAGTCCTACGAGCAGTACTTC,CATSDSQSYEQYF
15,TRBJ1-5,NA,NA,TRBV6-1,TGTGCCAGCAGTGAATGGTTTGGGGGCAATCAGCCCCAGCATTTT,CASSEWFGGNQPQHF
13,TRBJ2-7,NA,NA,TRBV30,TGTGCCTGGAGTGTTGGCTCTTCCTACGAGCAGTACTTC,CAWSVGSSYEQYF
14,TRBJ2-6,NA,NA,TRBV2,TGTGCCAGCAGAGCGGGCTCTGGGGCCAACGTCCTGACTTTC,CASRAGSGANVLTF
12,TRBJ1-5,NA,NA,TRBV19,TGTGCCAGTAGTGACCTCAATCAGCCCCAGCATTTT,CASSDLNQPQHF
15,TRBJ2-1,NA,TRBD1,TRBV9,TGTGCCAGCAGCGTACGAGGACAGGCTACGAATGAGCAGTTCTTC,CASSVRGQATNEQFF